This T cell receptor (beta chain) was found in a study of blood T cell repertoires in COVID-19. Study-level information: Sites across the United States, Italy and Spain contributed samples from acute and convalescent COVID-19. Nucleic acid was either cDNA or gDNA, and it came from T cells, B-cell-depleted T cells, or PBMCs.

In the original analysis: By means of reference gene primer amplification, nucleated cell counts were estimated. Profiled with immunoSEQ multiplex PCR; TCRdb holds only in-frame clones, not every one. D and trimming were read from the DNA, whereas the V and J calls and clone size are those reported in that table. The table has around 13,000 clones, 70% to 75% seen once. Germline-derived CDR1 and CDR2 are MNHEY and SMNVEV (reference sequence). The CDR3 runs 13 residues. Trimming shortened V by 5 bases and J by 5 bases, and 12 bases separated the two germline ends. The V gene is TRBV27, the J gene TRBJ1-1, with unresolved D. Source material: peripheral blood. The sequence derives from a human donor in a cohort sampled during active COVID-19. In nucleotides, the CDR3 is TGTGCCAGCAGTCCGATCGAACGGACTGAAGCTTTCTTT. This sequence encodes CASSPIERTEAFF.